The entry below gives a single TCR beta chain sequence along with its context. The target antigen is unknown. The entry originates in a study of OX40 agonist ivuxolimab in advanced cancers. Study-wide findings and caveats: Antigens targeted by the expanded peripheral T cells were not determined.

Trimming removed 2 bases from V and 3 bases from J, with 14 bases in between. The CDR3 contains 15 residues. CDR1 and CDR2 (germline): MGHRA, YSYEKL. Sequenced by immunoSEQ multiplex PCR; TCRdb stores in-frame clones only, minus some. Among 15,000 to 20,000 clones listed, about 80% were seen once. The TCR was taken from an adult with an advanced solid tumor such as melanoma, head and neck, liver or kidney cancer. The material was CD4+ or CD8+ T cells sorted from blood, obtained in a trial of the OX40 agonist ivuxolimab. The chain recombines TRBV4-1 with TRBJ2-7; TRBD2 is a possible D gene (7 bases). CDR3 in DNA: TGCGCCAGCAGCCAACAGGGGCTAGCGGACTACGAGCAGTACTTC. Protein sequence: CASSQQGLADYEQYF.